This TCR beta chain was sequenced during a study of blood T cell repertoires in COVID-19. From germline, CDR1 is MGHDK and CDR2 SYGVNS. The CDR3 is 16 amino acids. V gave up 8 bases and J gave up 2 bases, with 21 bases separating them. Participants were aged roughly 18 to 90 years, lived in roughly 23 US areas, and enrolled virtually. Cohort 3 recovery required two negative PCRs, clearance, or symptom resolution. Only in-frame clones appear in the TCRdb table, and some are missing; sequencing was by immunoSEQ multiplex PCR. This sample has approximately 320,000 clones, with approximately 88% found just once.

The material sequenced was PBMCs or T cells enriched from blood (not recorded which). The gene calls are TRBV25-1 and TRBJ1-2; D perhaps matches TRBD1 (6 bases). The TCR sequence derives from a woman in her late teens or twenties who had recovered from COVID-19. DNA for the CDR3: TGTGCCAGCCAACCCACCGGGACACACGGCAACTATGGCTACACCTTC. It specifies CASQPTGTHGNYGYTF.